Included here is one T cell receptor (beta chain) sequence, with context. The sample belongs to a study of OX40 agonist ivuxolimab in advanced cancers. TCRdb's copy holds only in-frame clones and misses some; the assay was immunoSEQ multiplex PCR. The sample gives about 17,000 clones, more than 85% of which show up once; 25% is in the top ten. This clonotype was sampled from an adult with an advanced solid tumor such as melanoma, head and neck, liver or kidney cancer. Specimen: CD4+ or CD8+ T cells sorted from blood, collected in a trial of the OX40 agonist ivuxolimab.

CDR3 sequence: CASSSGGAHQPQHF. In DNA form, the CDR3 reads TGTGCCAGCAGCTCCGGGGGGGCCCATCAGCCCCAGCATTTT. The rearrangement links TRBV27 to TRBJ1-5, with a weak D call TRBD1 (6 bases). The CDR3 runs to 14 residues. V dropped 6 bases and J dropped 5 bases, with 14 bases sitting between them. Germline assignment: CDR1 MNHEY and CDR2 SMNVEV (reference sequence).